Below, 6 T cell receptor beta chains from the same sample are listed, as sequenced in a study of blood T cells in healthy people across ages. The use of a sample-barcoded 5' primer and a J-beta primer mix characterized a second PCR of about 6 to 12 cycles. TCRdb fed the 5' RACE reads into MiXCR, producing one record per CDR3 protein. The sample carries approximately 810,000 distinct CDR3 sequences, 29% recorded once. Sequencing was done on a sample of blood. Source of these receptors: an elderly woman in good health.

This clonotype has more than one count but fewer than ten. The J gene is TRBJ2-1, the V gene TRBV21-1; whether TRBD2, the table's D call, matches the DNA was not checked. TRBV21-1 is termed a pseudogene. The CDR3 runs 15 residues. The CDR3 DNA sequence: TGTGCCAGCGGCAAGCTAAAGGGCAGGTGGAATGAGCAGTTCTTC. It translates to CASGKLKGRWNEQFF.

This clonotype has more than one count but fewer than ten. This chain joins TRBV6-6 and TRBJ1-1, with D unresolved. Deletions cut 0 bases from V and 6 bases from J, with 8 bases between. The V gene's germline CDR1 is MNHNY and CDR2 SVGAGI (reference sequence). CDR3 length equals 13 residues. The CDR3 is CASSYSWKSEAFF. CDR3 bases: TGTGCCAGCAGTTACTCCTGGAAGTCTGAAGCTTTCTTT.

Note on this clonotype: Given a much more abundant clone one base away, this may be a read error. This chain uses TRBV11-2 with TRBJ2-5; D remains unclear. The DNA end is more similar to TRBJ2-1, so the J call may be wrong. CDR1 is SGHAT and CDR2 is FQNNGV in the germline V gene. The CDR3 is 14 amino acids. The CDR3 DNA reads TGTGCCAGCAGCCTTTCTAGAAGTCATGAGACCCAGTTCTTC. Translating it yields CASSLSRSHETQFF.

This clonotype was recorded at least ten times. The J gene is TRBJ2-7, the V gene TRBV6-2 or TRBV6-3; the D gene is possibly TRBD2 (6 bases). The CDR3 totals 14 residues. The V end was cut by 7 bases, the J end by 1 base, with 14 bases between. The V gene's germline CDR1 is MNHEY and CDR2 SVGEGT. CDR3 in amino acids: CASTRDFLSYEQYF. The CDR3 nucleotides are TGTGCCAGCACTCGGGACTTCCTTTCCTACGAGCAGTACTTC.

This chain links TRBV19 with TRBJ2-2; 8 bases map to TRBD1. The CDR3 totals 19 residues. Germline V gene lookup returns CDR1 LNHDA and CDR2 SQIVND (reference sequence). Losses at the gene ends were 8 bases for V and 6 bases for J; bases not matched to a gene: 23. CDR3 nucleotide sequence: TGTGCCAGTGGCCTATTGGTGTTTCGAGGACAGGGAGGTCCCGGGGAGCTGTTTTTT. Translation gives CASGLLVFRGQGGPGELFF.

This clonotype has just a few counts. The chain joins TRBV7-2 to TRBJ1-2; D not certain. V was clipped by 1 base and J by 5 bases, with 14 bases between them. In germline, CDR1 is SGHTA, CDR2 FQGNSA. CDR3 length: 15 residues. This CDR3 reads CASSLGRQDGYGYTF. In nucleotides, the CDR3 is TGTGCCAGCAGCTTAGGCAGGCAGGATGGGTATGGCTACACCTTC.